A single sample is the source of the 31 T cell receptor beta chains below, sequenced in a study of blood T cell repertoires in COVID-19. Repertoires were generated with immunoSEQ multiplex PCR, while TCRdb's copy carries only in-frame clones and drops some. The repertoire includes about 76,000 clones, approximately 83% of them detected once, and 12% sits in the top ten. The sample comprised peripheral blood. These receptor sequences come from a human donor in a cohort sampled during active COVID-19.

This clone occurred a few times. The chain joins TRBV3-1 (or the pseudogene TRBV3-2) to TRBJ2-1; 8 nucleotides align to TRBD2. V lost 1 base and J lost 8; bases outside the gene matches: 16. CDR1 and CDR2 from the germline V gene are LGHDT and YNNKEL (reference sequence). CDR3 length: 18 residues. DNA for the CDR3: TGTGCCAGCAGCCAAGGGCTGGGAACGGGGGGGTTATCCCATGAGCAGTTCTTC. Amino acid sequence: CASSQGLGTGGLSHEQFF.

The chain couples TRBV28 to TRBJ1-2; weak D call: TRBD1 (6 bases). This CDR3 contains 15 residues. The V end lost 5 bases, the J end lost 5 bases, and 18 bases lay between the germline ends. Germline CDR1 MDHEN, CDR2 SYDVKM. The CDR3 DNA is TGTGCCAGCAGTGGCCCGGGACGAGGACAGTATGGCTACACCTTC. Amino acids: CASSGPGRGQYGYTF.

This chain connects TRBV29-1 to TRBJ2-7; a weak D match, TRBD1 (6 bases). Germline-derived CDR1 and CDR2 are SQVTM and ANQGSEA. V was cut by 6 bases and J by 6 bases, with 12 bases left in between. There are 11 residues in the CDR3. For the CDR3, the DNA is TGCAGCGTCTATCAGGGGATCGAGCAGTACTTC. Its protein is CSVYQGIEQYF.

The chain carries TRBV7-2 and TRBJ1-6, with 7 bases that match TRBD1. V shed 3 bases, J shed 6 bases, and the junction held 8 bases outside the gene matches. Germline V gene lookup returns CDR1 SGHTA and CDR2 FQGNSA. The CDR3 covers 16 residues. CDR3 bases: TGTGCCAGCAGCTTCGGACAGGCCCAACTTAATTCACCCCTCCACTTT. It yields the protein CASSFGQAQLNSPLHF.

V gene TRBV29-1 combines with J gene TRBJ2-7; 11 nucleotides match TRBD1. Unmatched junction bases numbered 6, after V lost 6 bases and J lost 5 bases. Germline lookup yields CDR1 SQVTM and CDR2 ANQGSEA. There are 13 residues in the CDR3. In DNA, the CDR3 is TGCAGCGTCCAGGGACAGGGGGTCCACGAGCAGTACTTC. Protein product: CSVQGQGVHEQYF.

This clone was recorded once. This chain links TRBV11-2 with TRBJ2-1; possibly TRBD2 for D (7 bases). Germline assignment: CDR1 SGHAT and CDR2 FQNNGV. V was trimmed by 0 bases and J by 4 bases, leaving 13 bases between them. This CDR3 spans 16 amino acids. Here the CDR3 DNA reads TGTGCCAGCAGCTTAGATTCGGGGGGCCTATACAATGAGCAGTTCTTC. Translation: CASSLDSGGLYNEQFF. Drawing the rest from reference TRBV11-2 and TRBJ2-1, the complete variable domain is EAGVAQSPRYKIIEKRQSVAFWCNPISGHATLYWYQQILGQGPKLLIQFQNNGVVDDSQLPKDRFSAERLKGVDSTLKIQPAKLEDSAVYLCASSLDSGGLYNEQFFGPGTRLTVL.

This rearrangement joins TRBV5-1 to TRBJ2-1; a weak D match, TRBD2 (5 bases). The CDR3 length is 17 residues. The V and J ends lost 4 bases and 4 bases respectively, with 21 bases between them. CDR1 and CDR2 (germline): SGHRS, YFSETQ. The CDR3 loop is CASSLAGSGRRYNEQFF. In DNA, the CDR3 is TGCGCCAGCAGCCTTGCTGGGAGCGGCCGAAGATACAATGAGCAGTTCTTC.

The V gene is TRBV27, the J gene TRBJ1-2; D uncertain. The CDR3 has 12 amino acids. From germline, CDR1 is MNHEY and CDR2 SMNVEV (reference sequence). V was shortened by 6 bases and J by 4 bases, with 9 bases between the two germline ends. The CDR3 sequence: CASRGSGYGYTF. CDR3 nucleotides: TGTGCCAGCAGGGGCTCCGGCTATGGCTACACCTTC.

This clone was seen only once. This chain joins TRBV30 and TRBJ1-3; 7 bases are shared with TRBD1. CDR3 length: 16 residues. CDR1 and CDR2 (germline): GTSNPN, SVGIG (reference sequence). Trimming at V came to 5 bases and at J to 0 bases, leaving 10 bases not matched to a gene. Written as DNA, the CDR3 is TGTGCCTGGTTGTCCCGGACAGGATACTCTGGAAACACCATATATTTT. Translation gives CAWLSRTGYSGNTIYF. Variable domain in full (rest from reference TRBV30 and TRBJ1-3): SQTIHQWPATLVQPVGSPLSLECTVEGTSNPNLYWYRQAAGRGLQLLFYSVGIGQISSEVPQNLSASRPQDRQFILSSKKLLLSDSGFYLCAWLSRTGYSGNTIYFGEGSWLTVV.

CDR3 region: CASSIVATGYPVLTF. CDR3 DNA sequence: TGTGCCAGTAGTATAGTGGCCACAGGGTACCCCGTCCTGACTTTC. This chain joins TRBV19 and TRBJ2-6, with a tentative D call TRBD1 (6 bases). Germline loops: CDR1 LNHDA, CDR2 SQIVND (reference sequence). Between the trimmed V and J ends, which lost 1 base and 12 bases, there was a span of 16 bases. This CDR3 contains 15 residues.

The V call is TRBV6-5, the J call TRBJ2-7; a weak D match, TRBD2 (6 bases). Trimming stripped 6 bases from V and 6 bases from J, with 18 bases between. The germline gives CDR1 MNHEY, CDR2 SVGAGI. This CDR3 spans 14 amino acids. This chain's CDR3 is CASSAARGYSEQYF. For the CDR3, the DNA is TGTGCCAGCAGCGCGGCCCGGGGGTACAGCGAGCAGTACTTC.

The chain combines TRBV7-8 with TRBJ1-2; D not resolved. The CDR3 covers 16 residues. Trimming shortened V by 1 base and J by 6 bases, and 18 bases separated the two germline ends. CDR1 and CDR2 from the germline V gene are SGHVS and FQNEAQ. CDR3 loop: CASSLGSRQKTNGYTF. The CDR3 DNA follows: TGTGCCAGCAGCTTAGGATCCAGGCAGAAGACCAATGGCTACACCTTC.

The chain uses TRBV7-6 and TRBJ2-5, with D perhaps matching TRBD1 (9 bases). CDR1 is SGHVS, CDR2 FNYEAQ, per germline. Between the trimmed V and J ends, which lost 5 bases and 7 bases, there was a span of 20 bases. This CDR3 region has 15 residues. The chain's CDR3 is CASSPKQGAGGTQYF. The DNA of the CDR3 is TGTGCCAGCAGCCCCAAACAGGGGGCGGGGGGGACCCAGTACTTC.

The V gene is TRBV4-1, the J gene TRBJ1-2, with 8 bases lining up with TRBD1. CDR1 is MGHRA and CDR2 is YSYEKL in the germline V gene. The CDR3 sequence is 15 residues long. Germline trimming cut 4 bases from V and 7 bases from J; bases unmatched to any gene: 11. This CDR3 reads CASSLELQGAGGYTF. The CDR3 DNA reads TGCGCCAGCAGCCTGGAACTCCAGGGGGCGGGTGGCTACACCTTC.

V usage is TRBV15 and J usage is TRBJ2-7, with D possibly TRBD2 on 6 matching bases. Germline V CDR1 and CDR2: LNHNV, YYDKDF (reference sequence). The V end was cut by 9 bases, the J end by 7 bases, with 13 bases between. The CDR3 loop spans 11 amino acids. The CDR3 DNA follows: TGTGCCACTTCGAACGGAGGGGAGCAGTACTTC. Translation gives CATSNGGEQYF.

This chain uses TRBV4-1 with TRBJ2-7, with 8 bases that match TRBD2. The trim removed 3 bases at V and 3 bases at J, leaving 10 bases unmatched. This CDR3 region has 16 residues. The germline CDR1 and CDR2 sequences are MGHRA and YSYEKL. CDR3 region: CASSHVLAEGDYEQYF. The CDR3, as DNA: TGCGCCAGCAGCCACGTACTAGCGGAGGGGGACTACGAGCAGTACTTC.

V and J are TRBV28 and TRBJ2-1; 9 positions agree with TRBD1. The CDR3 length is 16 residues. V dropped 1 base and J dropped 3; count of bases not matched to a gene: 4. CDR1 MDHEN and CDR2 SYDVKM come from the germline V gene. This chain's CDR3 is CASSLSGQGNYNEQFF. For the CDR3, the DNA is TGTGCCAGCAGTTTATCCGGACAGGGGAACTACAATGAGCAGTTCTTC.

The CDR3 bases are TGTGCCAGCAGCGTAGGAACCGGGAGCCCCATGGATACGCAGTATTTT. Translated, it gives CASSVGTGSPMDTQYF. V and J are TRBV9 and TRBJ2-3, with TRBD2 as a possible D gene (6 bases). This CDR3 is 16 amino acids long. Germline V CDR1 and CDR2: SGDLS, YYNGEE. Trimming took 0 bases from V and 6 from J, leaving 17 bases between them.

The chain recombines TRBV6-6 with TRBJ1-1; 7 bases align to TRBD1. Unmatched junction bases numbered 5, after V lost 0 bases and J lost 4 bases. Germline V CDR1 and CDR2: MNHNY, SVGAGI (reference sequence). This CDR3 spans 15 amino acids. Written as DNA, the CDR3 is TGTGCCAGCAGTTACTCGACAGGGAGGAGCACTGAAGCTTTCTTT. Translated, it gives CASSYSTGRSTEAFF.

The V gene is TRBV2, the J gene TRBJ1-2; TRBD1 matches 8 bases. The CDR3 consists of 13 residues. V lost 5 bases and J lost 2; bases outside the gene matches: 1. CDR1 SNHLY and CDR2 FYNNEI come from the germline V gene. The CDR3 loop reads CASSQGANYGYTF. The CDR3 region has the DNA TGTGCCAGCAGTCAGGGGGCGAACTATGGCTACACCTTC.

The rearrangement joins TRBV28 to TRBJ1-2; 9 bases line up with TRBD1. Germline V gene lookup returns CDR1 MDHEN and CDR2 SYDVKM. Unmatched junction bases numbered 6, after V lost 6 bases and J lost 4 bases. The CDR3 is 14 residues long. The CDR3 nucleotides are TGTGCCAGCAGCCAGGGACAGGGAGCCTATGGCTACACCTTC. As protein: CASSQGQGAYGYTF.

V gene TRBV6-6 combines with J gene TRBJ1-2; D is ambiguous. Germline assignment: CDR1 MNHNY and CDR2 SVGAGI (reference sequence). CDR3 size: 14 residues. V was trimmed by 0 bases and J by 6 bases, leaving 11 bases between them. The CDR3 DNA reads TGTGCCAGCAGTTACTCTCACGGAGGGCATGGCTACACCTTC. Amino acids: CASSYSHGGHGYTF.

The genes are TRBV6-2 or TRBV6-3 and TRBJ2-3, with D possibly matching TRBD1 (6 bases). CDR1 is MNHEY and CDR2 is SVGEGT in the germline V gene. The CDR3 is 13 amino acids. Trimming stripped 6 bases from V and 4 bases from J, with 11 bases between. The CDR3 coding sequence is TGTGCCAGCAGCGGGCCAGGGGCAGATACGCAGTATTTT. This gives the protein CASSGPGADTQYF.

The V gene is TRBV6-2 or TRBV6-3, the J gene TRBJ2-1, with 12 positions matching TRBD1. Trimming took 6 bases from V and 7 from J; bases not matched to a gene: 7. From germline, CDR1 is MNHEY and CDR2 SVGEGT. CDR3 length: 15 residues. The CDR3 DNA is TGTGCCAGCAGCCAACCGGGACAGGGGGCGAATGAGCAGTTCTTC. This encodes CASSQPGQGANEQFF.

The chain joins TRBV5-4 to TRBJ2-3; 14 bases agree with TRBD2. The V segment lost 1 base and the J segment 5 bases; nucleotides outside the gene matches: 3. The CDR3 has 16 residues. The germline CDR1 and CDR2 sequences are SGHNT and YYREEE (reference sequence). Here the CDR3 DNA reads TGTGCCAGCAGCTTGAGACTAGCGGGGGGGCTAGATACGCAGTATTTT. It is translated as CASSLRLAGGLDTQYF.

The rearrangement links TRBV10-3 to TRBJ2-5, with D perhaps matching TRBD2 (6 bases). V was trimmed by 0 bases and J by 2 bases, leaving 13 bases between them. Per the germline V gene, CDR1 is ENHRY and CDR2 is SYGVKD. The CDR3 length is 16 residues. CDR3 residues: CAISESGTVKQETQYF. The CDR3, as DNA: TGTGCCATCAGTGAGTCGGGGACTGTGAAACAAGAGACCCAGTACTTC.

The rearrangement links TRBV6-9 to TRBJ1-3, with D possibly TRBD1 on 6 matching bases. V shed 4 bases and J shed 0 bases, with 13 bases lying between them. Germline values: CDR1 MNHGY, CDR2 SVAAGI. The CDR3 has 16 amino acids. CDR3: CASSFRRGDSGNTIYF. Here the CDR3 DNA reads TGTGCCAGCAGTTTCCGCAGGGGCGACTCTGGAAACACCATATATTTT.

The V and J genes are TRBV6-5 and TRBJ1-5, with 9 bases lining up with TRBD1. Losses at the gene ends were 6 bases for V and 2 bases for J; bases not matched to a gene: 2. The CDR3 is made up of 14 amino acids. The germline V gene has CDR1 MNHEY and CDR2 SVGAGI. The CDR3 spells CASRGQGGNQPQHF. The CDR3 DNA is TGTGCCAGCAGGGGACAGGGAGGCAATCAGCCCCAGCATTTT.

The chain couples TRBV7-6 to TRBJ2-3; D might be TRBD2 (6 bases). CDR3 length equals 16 residues. The germline V gene has CDR1 SGHVS and CDR2 FNYEAQ. The V and J ends lost 5 bases and 0 bases respectively, with 15 bases between them. In nucleotides, the CDR3 is TGTGCCAGCAGCCGAGGATCGGGGGTCAGCACAGATACGCAGTATTTT. Amino acids: CASSRGSGVSTDTQYF.

The chain employs TRBV15 and TRBJ1-1; 9 bases fit TRBD1. Trimming removed 5 bases from V and 4 bases from J; junction bases left unmatched: 2. This CDR3 has 13 residues. The germline V gene has CDR1 LNHNV and CDR2 YYDKDF (reference sequence). The CDR3 DNA reads TGTGCCACCAGCTCGGACAGGGGCACTGAAGCTTTCTTT. It encodes CATSSDRGTEAFF.

The CDR3 region is CASSFLDRDNEQFF. The CDR3 coding sequence is TGTGCCAGCAGTTTTCTCGACAGGGACAATGAGCAGTTCTTC. The gene calls are TRBV27 and TRBJ2-1, with TRBD1 identical over 7 bases. The CDR3 runs to 14 residues. Germline trimming cut 3 bases from V and 5 bases from J; bases unmatched to any gene: 4. CDR1 is MNHEY, CDR2 SMNVEV, per germline (reference sequence).